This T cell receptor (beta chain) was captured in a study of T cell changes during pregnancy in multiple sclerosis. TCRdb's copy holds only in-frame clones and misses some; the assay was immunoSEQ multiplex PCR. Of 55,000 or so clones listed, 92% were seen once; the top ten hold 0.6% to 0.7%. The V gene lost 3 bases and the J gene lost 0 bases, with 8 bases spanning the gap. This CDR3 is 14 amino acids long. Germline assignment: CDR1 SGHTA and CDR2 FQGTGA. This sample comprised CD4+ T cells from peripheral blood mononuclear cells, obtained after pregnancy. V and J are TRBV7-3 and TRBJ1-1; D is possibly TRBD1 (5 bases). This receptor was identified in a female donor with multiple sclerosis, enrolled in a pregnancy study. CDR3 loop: CASSFGRVNTEAFF. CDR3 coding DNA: TGTGCCAGCAGCTTTGGCAGGGTGAACACTGAAGCTTTCTTT.